This T cell receptor (beta chain) was obtained from a study of blood T cell repertoires in COVID-19. Study-wide context: The samples span acute and convalescent COVID-19 from the United States, Italy and Spain. The analysed material was cDNA or gDNA that came from T cells, B-cell-depleted T cells, or PBMCs.

Per the original methods: Amplification with reference gene primers provided the estimates of nucleated cell counts. The data were produced by immunoSEQ multiplex PCR, yet TCRdb's version contains in-frame clones alone and is incomplete. From that table come the V and J calls and clone size; the DNA was used to work out D and trimming. Of some 150,000 clones listed, 75% to 85% are singletons. The CDR3 runs 15 residues. V shed 0 bases and J shed 1 base, with 8 bases lying between them. Germline lookup yields CDR1 SGHTA and CDR2 FQGTGA. The sequenced sample consisted of peripheral blood. The chain combines TRBV7-3 with TRBJ2-3; D not resolved. The receptor was isolated from a man aged 60 to 75 with active or convalescent COVID-19. CDR3 residues: CASSLTLGGTDTQYF. The CDR3 DNA follows: TGTGCCAGCAGCTTAACGTTAGGAGGCACAGATACGCAGTATTTT.